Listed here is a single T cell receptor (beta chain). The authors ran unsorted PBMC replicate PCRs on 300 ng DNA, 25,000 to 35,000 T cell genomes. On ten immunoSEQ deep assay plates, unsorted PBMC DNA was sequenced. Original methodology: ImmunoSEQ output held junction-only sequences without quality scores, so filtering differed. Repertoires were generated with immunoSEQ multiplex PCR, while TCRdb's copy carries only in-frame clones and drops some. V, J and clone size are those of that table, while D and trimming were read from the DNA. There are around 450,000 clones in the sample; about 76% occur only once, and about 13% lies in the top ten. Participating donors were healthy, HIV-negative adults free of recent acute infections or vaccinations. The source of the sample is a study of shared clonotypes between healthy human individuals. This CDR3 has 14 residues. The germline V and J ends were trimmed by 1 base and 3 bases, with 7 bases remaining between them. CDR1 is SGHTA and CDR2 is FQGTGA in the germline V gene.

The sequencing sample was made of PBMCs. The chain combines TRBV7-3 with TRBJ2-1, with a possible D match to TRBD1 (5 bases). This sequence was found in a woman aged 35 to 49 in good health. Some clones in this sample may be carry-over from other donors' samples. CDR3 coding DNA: TGTGCCAGCAGCTTAATAGGGGACTACAATGAGCAGTTCTTC. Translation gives CASSLIGDYNEQFF.